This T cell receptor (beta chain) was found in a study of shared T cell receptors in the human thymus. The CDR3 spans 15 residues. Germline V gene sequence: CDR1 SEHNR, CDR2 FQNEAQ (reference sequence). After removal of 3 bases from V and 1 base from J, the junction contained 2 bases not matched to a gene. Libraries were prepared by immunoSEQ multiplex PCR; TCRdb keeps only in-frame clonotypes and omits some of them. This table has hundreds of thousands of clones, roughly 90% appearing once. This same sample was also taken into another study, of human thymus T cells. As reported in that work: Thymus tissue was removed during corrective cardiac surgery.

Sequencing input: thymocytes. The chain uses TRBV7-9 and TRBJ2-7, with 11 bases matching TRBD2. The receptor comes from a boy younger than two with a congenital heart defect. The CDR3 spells CASSLTSGNSYEQYF. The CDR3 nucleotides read TGTGCCAGCAGCTTGACTAGCGGGAATTCCTACGAGCAGTACTTC.